This TCR beta chain was identified during a study of cytomegalovirus exposure and HLA in healthy donors. This CDR3 contains 12 residues. Per germline, CDR1 MNHEY and CDR2 SVGAGI. Trimming stripped 9 bases from V and 2 bases from J, with 10 bases between. Primers for the PCR totalled 60 Vbeta and 13 Jbeta. Method: immunoSEQ multiplex PCR; TCRdb's copy keeps in-frame clones and lacks some. This sample has 110,000 to 150,000 clones, with about 70% found just once. Study-level findings and limits: Earlier results showed most TCR beta V segments being productive about 87% or about 30% of the time. Later analysis identified some 16,000 TCR beta sequences associated with HLA alleles, using a false discovery rate threshold of 0.05. Accurate HLA-A and HLA-B prediction from TCR beta sequences was reported for most subjects. Through in vitro validation, a few CMV-associated chains were shown to be specific for CMV antigens.

In regard to this clone: Its matching antigen is unknown.

The chain couples TRBV6-5 to TRBJ1-2; D not certain. The TCR comes from a woman between 55 and 75 years old in good health and CMV-seropositive. The specimen was PBMCs. The CDR3 bases are TGTGCCAGTTGGAGAGGGAACTATGGCTACACCTTC. It is translated as CASWRGNYGYTF.